The 28 T cell receptor beta chains below were found in one sample sequenced in a study of T cell repertoires in cytomegalovirus infection. TCRdb reanalysed the reads using MiXCR and keeps one entry per CDR3 protein. Of about 110,000 distinct CDR3 sequences listed, roughly 30% are singletons. Their cognate antigens are unknown. Sequencing used CD8+ T cells from cultured PBMCs, obtained from culture after CMV antigen stimulation. These receptors all stem from a human donor in good health (CMV status not recorded). Some clones in this sample may be carry-over from other donors' samples.

This chain joins TRBV7-6 and TRBJ2-6; D not resolved. The germline V gene encodes CDR1 SGHVS and CDR2 FNYEAQ. With 3 bases removed from V and 3 bases from J, the gap between germline ends came to 3 bases. The CDR3 is 13 amino acids. The CDR3 here is CASSFGGANVLTF. The CDR3 coding sequence is TGTGCCAGCAGCTTCGGTGGGGCCAACGTCCTGACTTTC.

V is TRBV13 and J is TRBJ1-2; 8 positions agree with TRBD1. The CDR3 is made up of 14 amino acids. With V trimmed by 0 bases and J by 5 bases, 2 bases remained unmatched. The germline CDR1 and CDR2 sequences are PRHDT and FYEKMQ (reference sequence). CDR3 coding DNA: TGTGCCAGCAGCTTAGGACAGGGGGTTTATGGCTACACCTTC. Its translation: CASSLGQGVYGYTF.

This clonotype was seen many times. This sequence joins TRBV12-3 or TRBV12-4 and TRBJ1-1, with D perhaps TRBD1 (6 bases). Trimming took 1 base from V and 4 from J, leaving 10 bases between them. The CDR3 extends over 14 amino acids. CDR3 bases: TGTGCCAGCAGTTTAGGCCAGGGGTTCACTGAAGCTTTCTTT. Translating it yields CASSLGQGFTEAFF.

This clonotype was detected a few times. The chain couples TRBV12-3 or TRBV12-4 to TRBJ2-5; perhaps TRBD2 as D (7 bases). The length of the CDR3 is 15 residues. V was shortened by 6 bases and J by 4 bases, with 18 bases between the two germline ends. The CDR3 DNA is TGTGCCAGCAGCCCTCCGCCAGGGGAGGGAGAGACCCAGTACTTC. Residues: CASSPPPGEGETQYF.

The V and J genes are TRBV27 and TRBJ1-1, with D uncertain. Germline CDR1 MNHEY, CDR2 SMNVEV (reference sequence). V lost 5 bases and J 2 bases, leaving 12 bases between the germline ends. This CDR3 is built from 14 residues. The CDR3 region is CASSLQDGNTEAFF. The DNA for the CDR3 is TGTGCCAGCAGTCTCCAGGACGGAAACACTGAAGCTTTCTTT.

This clonotype has a count of ten or more. The CDR3 spells CASSLWHVGLGYTF. CDR3 DNA sequence: TGTGCCAGCAGCTTATGGCACGTCGGGCTTGGCTACACCTTC. The rearrangement links TRBV7-2 to TRBJ1-2, with D unclear. The CDR3 sequence is 14 residues long. Germline V gene lookup returns CDR1 SGHTA and CDR2 FQGNSA. V was shortened by 2 bases and J by 7 bases, with 14 bases between the two germline ends.

Concerning this clonotype itself: A read error may explain this, as a much larger clone is one base away. The chain uses TRBV7-2 and TRBJ2-5; TRBD2 matches at 16 bases. This CDR3 comprises 16 residues. The germline gives CDR1 SGHTA, CDR2 FQGNSA. CDR3 in DNA: TGTGCCGGCAGCGGGGGACTAGCGGGGGGGCTGGAGACCCAGTACTTC. Translation gives CAGSGGLAGGLETQYF.

The V gene is TRBV6-2 or TRBV6-3, the J gene TRBJ2-7; 7 bases fit TRBD2. Germline V lookup: CDR1 MNHEY, CDR2 SVGEGT. V shed 0 bases and J 1 base; nucleotides not matched to a gene: 3. The CDR3 extends over 15 amino acids. CDR3 nucleotide sequence: TGTGCCAGCAGTTACTCTGCGGGGGTTTCCTACGAGCAGTACTTC. Amino acids: CASSYSAGVSYEQYF.

V usage is TRBV7-9 and J usage is TRBJ2-1, with D hard to call. With 5 bases removed from V and 3 bases from J, the gap between germline ends came to 14 bases. Germline CDR1 is SEHNR and CDR2 is FQNEAQ (reference sequence). The CDR3 totals 15 residues. CDR3 in amino acids: CASSHRIISYNEQFF. In DNA form, the CDR3 reads TGTGCCAGCAGCCATAGAATAATAAGCTACAATGAGCAGTTCTTC.

The chain has TRBV27 and TRBJ1-6; no clear D. V was pared by 0 bases and J by 9 bases, with 12 bases between. CDR3 size: 15 residues. The V gene's germline CDR1 is MNHEY and CDR2 SMNVEV (reference sequence). CDR3 region: CASSLSADSGSPLHF. DNA of the CDR3: TGTGCCAGCAGTTTATCCGCCGATTCTGGTTCACCCCTCCACTTT.

This clonotype was seen a few times. This sequence joins TRBV4-1 and TRBJ1-5; D call uncertain. Trimming took 5 bases from V and 0 from J, leaving 8 bases between them. Germline V gene data show CDR1 as MGHRA and CDR2 as YSYEKL. CDR3 size: 14 residues. Here the CDR3 DNA reads TGCGCCAGCAGCATGGACGGTAGCAATCAGCCCCAGCATTTT. Amino acids: CASSMDGSNQPQHF.

The chain combines TRBV6-8 with TRBJ2-1, with 9 bases that match TRBD2. The CDR3 sequence is 16 residues long. V was clipped by 0 bases and J by 5 bases; unmatched bases: 5. The germline V gene has CDR1 MNHGY and CDR2 SAAAGT. CDR3 sequence (DNA): TGTGCCAGCAGTTACTCGTCGGCGGGGGGGGACAATGAGCAGTTCTTC. It yields the protein CASSYSSAGGDNEQFF.

The chain is built from TRBV7-8 and TRBJ2-1; D gene unclear. The V end lost 4 bases, the J end lost 6 bases, and 7 bases lay between the germline ends. The germline V gene has CDR1 SGHVS and CDR2 FQNEAQ. The CDR3 has 12 amino acids. CDR3 DNA: TGTGCCAGCAGCTCCACCCTCAATGAGCAGTTCTTC. It is translated as CASSSTLNEQFF.

The gene calls are TRBV5-1 and TRBJ2-7; 10 bases line up with TRBD1. The CDR3 consists of 15 residues. V shed 1 base and J 4 bases; nucleotides not matched to a gene: 5. Germline loops: CDR1 SGHRS, CDR2 YFSETQ. CDR3 residues: CASSLLGQGLYEQYF. In DNA form, the CDR3 reads TGCGCCAGCAGCTTGCTGGGACAGGGGTTATACGAGCAGTACTTC.

This clonotype appeared a few times. The gene calls are TRBV20-1 and TRBJ2-1; D gene ambiguous. Trimming shortened V by 0 bases and J by 14 bases, and 11 bases separated the two germline ends. Per the germline V gene, CDR1 is DFQATT and CDR2 is SNEGSKA (reference sequence). This CDR3 has 11 amino acids. CDR3 region: CSARDGSLEFF. The DNA for the CDR3 is TGCAGTGCTAGAGATGGGTCCTTAGAGTTCTTC.

This clonotype was seen at least ten times. V usage is TRBV7-2 and J usage is TRBJ2-5; tentative D call: TRBD1 (5 bases). Germline V gene sequence: CDR1 SGHTA, CDR2 FQGNSA. V gave up 1 base and J gave up 1 base, with 10 bases separating them. There are 15 residues in the CDR3. The CDR3 protein is CASSLGGGPQETQYF. The DNA for the CDR3 is TGTGCCAGCAGCTTAGGGGGCGGTCCCCAAGAGACCCAGTACTTC.

The chain joins TRBV4-1 to TRBJ2-4; unclear D gene. Per germline, CDR1 MGHRA and CDR2 YSYEKL. With 0 bases removed from V and 7 bases from J, the gap between germline ends came to 4 bases. This CDR3 region has 12 residues. CDR3 sequence reads: CASSQDFNIQYF. The CDR3 region has the DNA TGCGCCAGCAGCCAAGATTTTAACATTCAGTACTTC.

The J gene is TRBJ2-3, the V gene TRBV6-5; D gene uncertain. CDR1 MNHEY and CDR2 SVGAGI come from the germline V gene. V lost 3 bases, J lost 0 bases, and 4 bases lay in between. The CDR3 length is 13 residues. The CDR3, as DNA: TGTGCCAGCAGTTATACAAGCACAGATACGCAGTATTTT. Translated, it gives CASSYTSTDTQYF.

The chain has TRBV19 and TRBJ1-5, with D hard to call. The germline V and J ends were trimmed by 8 bases and 6 bases, with 14 bases remaining between them. This CDR3 region has 13 residues. Germline V CDR1 and CDR2: LNHDA, SQIVND (reference sequence). The CDR3 coding sequence is TGTGCCAGTTCACTGTGGTCCCTTCAGCCCCAGCATTTT. It is translated as CASSLWSLQPQHF.

A few counts support this clonotype. This chain connects TRBV27 to TRBJ1-5, with D possibly matching TRBD1 (5 bases). Trimming cost V 2 bases and J 6 bases, with 8 bases left between them. The CDR3 has 13 amino acids. Germline CDR1 MNHEY, CDR2 SMNVEV (reference sequence). The DNA for the CDR3 is TGTGCCAGCAGTTTACAGGGAAGTCAGCCCCAGCATTTT. It codes for CASSLQGSQPQHF.

This clonotype has only a few counts. The CDR3 DNA follows: TGTGCCAGCAGCCCAAGGCTGGGAGAGCAGTACTTC. This gives the protein CASSPRLGEQYF. The genes are TRBV2 and TRBJ2-7, with no clear D. Germline assignment: CDR1 SNHLY and CDR2 FYNNEI. V was trimmed by 6 bases and J by 7 bases, leaving 13 bases between them. This CDR3 contains 12 residues.

This clonotype was seen repeatedly, ten times or more. The genes are TRBV7-6 and TRBJ2-5, with D hard to call. V was clipped by 5 bases and J by 1 base, with 8 bases between them. The CDR3 has 13 amino acids. Germline V gives CDR1 SGHVS, CDR2 FNYEAQ. The CDR3 DNA is TGTGCCAGCAGCCTCTGGGTCCAAGAGACCCAGTACTTC. Translating gives CASSLWVQETQYF. Combining the CDR3 with reference TRBV7-6 and TRBJ2-5 gives the whole variable domain GAGVSQSPRYKVTKRGQDVALRCDPISGHVSLYWYRQALGQGPEFLTYFNYEAQQDKSGLPNDRFSAERPEGSISTLTIQRTEQRDSAMYRCASSLWVQETQYFGPGTRLLVL.

The CDR3 loop is CATSRAHRGDNEQFF. The CDR3 region has the DNA TGTGCCACCAGCAGGGCCCACCGGGGTGACAATGAGCAGTTCTTC. V gene TRBV15 combines with J gene TRBJ2-1; D is perhaps TRBD2 (5 bases). Germline-derived CDR1 and CDR2 are LNHNV and YYDKDF (reference sequence). The CDR3 runs 15 residues. V lost 3 bases, J lost 5 bases, and 14 bases lay in between.

This clonotype was seen only a few times. V is TRBV6-6 and J is TRBJ1-1; a possible D gene is TRBD1 (5 bases). Trimming removed 6 bases at V and 1 base at J, with 12 bases between. Per germline, CDR1 MNHNY and CDR2 SVGAGI (reference sequence). This CDR3 has 14 amino acids. The CDR3 loop reads CASSLSGTNTEAFF. CDR3 DNA sequence: TGTGCCAGCAGCCTAAGCGGGACGAACACTGAAGCTTTCTTT.

This chain links TRBV27 with TRBJ1-2; no reliable D call. The CDR3 runs to 11 residues. From germline, CDR1 is MNHEY and CDR2 SMNVEV (reference sequence). Trimming stripped 8 bases from V and 4 bases from J, with 8 bases between. The CDR3 DNA reads as TGTGCCAGCCGTGGGGTCTATGGCTACACCTTC. The encoded protein is CASRGVYGYTF.

V and J are TRBV7-9 and TRBJ2-3, with 7 positions matching TRBD1. The germline CDR1 and CDR2 sequences are SEHNR and FQNEAQ (reference sequence). The CDR3 is made up of 16 amino acids. V was pared by 6 bases and J by 4 bases, with 13 bases of the junction left unmatched. In DNA form, the CDR3 reads TGTGCCAGCAGTACAACCCCGGACAGGTCTCCAGATACGCAGTATTTT. Amino acids: CASSTTPDRSPDTQYF.

The DNA of the CDR3 is TGTGCCAGCAGTTCCATAACCTCCTACAATGAGCAGTTCTTC. It translates to CASSSITSYNEQFF. The chain combines TRBV27 with TRBJ2-1; D ambiguous. In germline, CDR1 is MNHEY, CDR2 SMNVEV (reference sequence). This CDR3 is built from 14 residues. Trimming left V 4 bases short and J 0 bases short, with 7 bases between.

The table lists this clonotype with a few counts. The chain links TRBV6-5 to TRBJ2-2; D is undetermined. Per the germline V gene, CDR1 is MNHEY and CDR2 is SVGAGI. V was trimmed by 0 bases and J by 1 base, leaving 6 bases between them. The CDR3 consists of 15 residues. The CDR3 region has the DNA TGTGCCAGCAGTTACTCCTCCTGGAACACCGGGGAGCTGTTTTTT. It translates to CASSYSSWNTGELFF.